This T cell receptor (beta chain) was sequenced during a study of regulatory T cells in long-lasting Graves disease. This clonotype was counted many times. Its specificity is unknown. The V gene's germline CDR1 is GTSNPN and CDR2 SVGIG (reference sequence). CDR3 length: 15 amino acids. Trimming removed 2 bases at V and 0 bases at J, with 12 bases between. Time point given: newly diagnosed GD, antithyroid drugs for less than 3 months. The TCR library was made from RNA extracted from PBMCs. Assembly of TCR beta libraries relied on iRepertoire HTBI primers together with Arm-PCR of CDR3 regions. TCRdb processed the multiplex PCR reads anew with MiXCR; each CDR3 protein has one entry. The sample includes approximately 490,000 distinct CDR3 sequences, roughly 15% of them seen just once. Whole-study findings and limits: Persistent Graves' patients showed less TCR diversity than newly diagnosed ones. Clonotypes that were public and shared totalled 2,741 in persistent patients versus over 800 in new patients.

These data were also reused for a study on T cells in Graves' hyperthyroidism and ophthalmopathy. This second study says: Most clonotypes expanded in the thyroid (above 0.001) were also present in blood.

The TCR originated in a man aged 35 to 55 with Graves disease. The material was peripheral blood mononuclear cells (PBMCs), obtained at new diagnosis, from a patient treated with antithyroid drugs. The chain couples TRBV30 to TRBJ2-3; D perhaps matches TRBD2 (6 bases). The CDR3 sequence is CAWSRVAASTDTQYF. The CDR3 DNA reads as TGTGCCTGGAGTAGAGTAGCGGCTAGCACAGATACGCAGTATTTT. Combining the CDR3 with reference TRBV30 and TRBJ2-3 gives the whole variable domain SQTIHQWPATLVQPVGSPLSLECTVEGTSNPNLYWYRQAAGRGLQLLFYSVGIGQISSEVPQNLSASRPQDRQFILSSKKLLLSDSGFYLCAWSRVAASTDTQYFGPGTRLTVL.